A selection of T cell receptor beta chains follows, all from one sample in a study of metastatic and nonmetastatic thyroid tumors. TCRdb re-called the PCR reads through MiXCR. The table lists about 40,000 clones, approximately 16% of them singletons. Sequenced input: tumor tissue. Receptors were obtained from a female donor with papillary thyroid cancer or a benign thyroid nodule (not recorded which). Some clones in this sample may be carry-over from other donors' samples. Both conserved end residues are part of each CDR3. A D gene is named only where the DNA matches it firmly. Size is stated for part of the rows, as once, few or many counts, or as a class when the clone is expanded.

abundance: NA
d_gene: TRBD2
v_gene: TRBV5-1
j_gene: TRBJ2-7
CDR3nt: TGCGCCAGCAGCTTGTCCGCCGTGGCTAGCGGAATTAACGAGCAGTACTTC
CDR3aa: CASSLSAVASGINEQYF

abundance: many
d_gene: NA
v_gene: TRBV4-1
j_gene: TRBJ1-4
CDR3nt: TGCGCCAGCAGAATTACGGGGGGGAATGAAAAACTGTTTTTT
CDR3aa: CASRITGGNEKLFF

abundance: many
d_gene: NA
v_gene: TRBV11-2
j_gene: TRBJ2-7
CDR3nt: TGTGCCAGCAGCTTAGATTGGGGCCGATCCTACGAGCAGTACTTC
CDR3aa: CASSLDWGRSYEQYF

abundance: many
d_gene: NA
v_gene: TRBV12-3/TRBV12-4
j_gene: TRBJ2-3
CDR3nt: TGTGCCAGCAGTAATAGCGGCCGCGAAGATACGCAGTATTTT
CDR3aa: CASSNSGREDTQYF

abundance: many
d_gene: NA
v_gene: TRBV20-1
j_gene: TRBJ2-2
CDR3nt: TGCAGTGCTAGAGATGGTAGCGGATTAACCGGGGAGCTGTTTTTT
CDR3aa: CSARDGSGLTGELFF

abundance: many
d_gene: TRBD2
v_gene: TRBV3-1
j_gene: TRBJ2-3
CDR3nt: TGTGCCAGCAGCCCACTAGCGGGAGTGGCAGATACGCAGTATTTT
CDR3aa: CASSPLAGVADTQYF

abundance: many
d_gene: TRBD1
v_gene: TRBV4-2
j_gene: TRBJ2-5
CDR3nt: TGTGCCAGCAGCCATTCTACAGGGGAAGAGACCCAGTACTTC
CDR3aa: CASSHSTGEETQYF

abundance: NA
d_gene: NA
v_gene: TRBV5-1
j_gene: TRBJ2-3
CDR3nt: TGCGCCAGCAGCTTCAGCCAGGGGCAAGATACGCAGTATTTT
CDR3aa: CASSFSQGQDTQYF

abundance: many
d_gene: NA
v_gene: TRBV6-6
j_gene: TRBJ1-4
CDR3nt: TGTGCCAGCAGTTACGGGCAGCTGGGTAATGAAAAACTGTTTTTT
CDR3aa: CASSYGQLGNEKLFF

abundance: many
d_gene: NA
v_gene: TRBV20-1
j_gene: TRBJ1-5
CDR3nt: TGCAGTGCTAGACGGGAACGTTATCAGCCCCAGCATTTT
CDR3aa: CSARRERYQPQHF

abundance: many
d_gene: TRBD1
v_gene: TRBV30
j_gene: TRBJ2-7
CDR3nt: TGTGCCTGGAGGAGAGGGGGCGCATTCCTCTCCTACGAGCAGTACTTC
CDR3aa: CAWRRGGAFLSYEQYF

abundance: few
d_gene: NA
v_gene: TRBV15
j_gene: TRBJ2-1
CDR3nt: TGTGCCACCAGCAGGTATAGGGGGTACTACAATGAGCAGTTCTTC
CDR3aa: CATSRYRGYYNEQFF

abundance: NA
d_gene: NA
v_gene: TRBV6-1
j_gene: TRBJ1-3
CDR3nt: TGTGCCAGCACGGGAGGGGGAAACACCATATATTTT
CDR3aa: CASTGGGNTIYF

abundance: NA
d_gene: NA
v_gene: TRBV11-2
j_gene: TRBJ2-4
CDR3nt: TGTGCCAGCAGCTCGAGGGGGGGCAATAGCCCCAAAAACATTCAGTACTTC
CDR3aa: CASSSRGGNSPKNIQYF

abundance: NA
d_gene: NA
v_gene: TRBV24-1
j_gene: TRBJ2-6
CDR3nt: TGTGCCACCAGTGATTCTGGGCTCAGCGTCTCTGGGGCCAACGTCCTGACTTTC
CDR3aa: CATSDSGLSVSGANVLTF

abundance: many
d_gene: NA
v_gene: TRBV6-1
j_gene: TRBJ2-1
CDR3nt: TGTGCCAGCAGCGCCAAATTCAATGAGCAGTTCTTC
CDR3aa: CASSAKFNEQFF

abundance: many
d_gene: NA
v_gene: TRBV5-5
j_gene: TRBJ1-4
CDR3nt: TGTGCCAGCAGCATCGATCCGATAAATGAAAAACTGTTTTTT
CDR3aa: CASSIDPINEKLFF

abundance: many
d_gene: TRBD2
v_gene: TRBV20-1
j_gene: TRBJ2-3
CDR3nt: TGCAGTGCTAGTCTTAGCGGGAGGGGGGCAGATACGCAGTATTTT
CDR3aa: CSASLSGRGADTQYF

abundance: NA
d_gene: TRBD1
v_gene: TRBV7-2
j_gene: TRBJ1-1
CDR3nt: TGTGCCGGCGGCTCGCCACAGGGGTGGTACACTGAAGCTTTCTTT
CDR3aa: CAGGSPQGWYTEAFF

abundance: NA
d_gene: TRBD2
v_gene: TRBV10-3
j_gene: TRBJ2-1
CDR3nt: TGTGCCATCAGTTTTGATAGCGGGAGGTCGTGGAATGAGCAGTTCTTC
CDR3aa: CAISFDSGRSWNEQFF

abundance: NA
d_gene: NA
v_gene: TRBV20-1
j_gene: TRBJ2-1
CDR3nt: TGCAGTGCCGGAGGGCATAATGGCAATGAGCAGTTCTTC
CDR3aa: CSAGGHNGNEQFF

abundance: few
d_gene: TRBD2
v_gene: TRBV28
j_gene: TRBJ2-3
CDR3nt: TGTGCCAGCAGTTCACCTAGTGCCGGGAGGGCCCCAGATACACAGTATTTT
CDR3aa: CASSSPSAGRAPDTQYF

abundance: many
d_gene: NA
v_gene: TRBV9
j_gene: TRBJ1-6
CDR3nt: TGTGCCAGCAGCGTAGGGAGGGATTCACCCCTCCACTTT
CDR3aa: CASSVGRDSPLHF

abundance: many
d_gene: TRBD2
v_gene: TRBV20-1
j_gene: TRBJ2-7
CDR3nt: TGCAGTGCTAGAGCGGCGGGAGGGCCCAAGAACGAGCAGTACTTC
CDR3aa: CSARAAGGPKNEQYF

abundance: many
d_gene: TRBD1
v_gene: TRBV11-2
j_gene: TRBJ1-1
CDR3nt: TGTGCCAGCAGCGAAGGGACAGGAGGGAAAGCTTTCTTT
CDR3aa: CASSEGTGGKAFF

abundance: many
d_gene: NA
v_gene: TRBV20-1
j_gene: TRBJ2-4
CDR3nt: TGCAGTGCTAGAGATCTAACACAAGCCAAAAACATTCAGTACTTC
CDR3aa: CSARDLTQAKNIQYF

abundance: many
d_gene: NA
v_gene: TRBV20-1
j_gene: TRBJ1-2
CDR3nt: TGCAGTGCTAGCGCCGATAACTATGGCTACACCTTC
CDR3aa: CSASADNYGYTF

abundance: NA
d_gene: NA
v_gene: TRBV5-1
j_gene: TRBJ2-7
CDR3nt: TGCGCCAGCAGCTTGGAAGCGGATAATCTCTACGAGCAGTACTTC
CDR3aa: CASSLEADNLYEQYF

abundance: many
d_gene: NA
v_gene: TRBV6-1
j_gene: TRBJ1-2
CDR3nt: TGTGCCAGCACCCCGGGACGTATAAACTATGGCTACACCTTC
CDR3aa: CASTPGRINYGYTF

abundance: many
d_gene: NA
v_gene: TRBV20-1
j_gene: TRBJ2-3
CDR3nt: TGCAGTGCTAGAGATCCGAGAAGCACAGATACGCAGTATTTT
CDR3aa: CSARDPRSTDTQYF

abundance: many
d_gene: NA
v_gene: TRBV30
j_gene: TRBJ2-3
CDR3nt: TGTGCCTGGAGTGACCTTGGGATTAGCACAGATACGCAGTATTTT
CDR3aa: CAWSDLGISTDTQYF

abundance: many
d_gene: NA
v_gene: TRBV18
j_gene: TRBJ2-7
CDR3nt: TGTGCCAGCTCACCACCGGGACGGGGAGCCTACGAGCAGTACTTC
CDR3aa: CASSPPGRGAYEQYF

abundance: few
d_gene: TRBD2
v_gene: TRBV6-1
j_gene: TRBJ2-7
CDR3nt: TGTGCCAGCGGAAATAGCGGGAGTCACGAGCAGTACTTC
CDR3aa: CASGNSGSHEQYF

abundance: many
d_gene: TRBD2
v_gene: TRBV20-1
j_gene: TRBJ2-1
CDR3nt: TGCAGTGCTAACCCAGGACTAGAGTCGTACAATGAGCAGTTCTTC
CDR3aa: CSANPGLESYNEQFF

abundance: medium-sized
d_gene: NA
v_gene: TRBV10-1
j_gene: TRBJ2-7
CDR3nt: TGCGCCAGCAGTGAGTCGGGACTTAGGGATAACGAGCAGTACTTC
CDR3aa: CASSESGLRDNEQYF

abundance: many
d_gene: NA
v_gene: TRBV25-1
j_gene: TRBJ2-1
CDR3nt: TGTGCCAGCAGTGAAGGTAAGGGATTCTACAATGAGCAGTTCTTC
CDR3aa: CASSEGKGFYNEQFF

abundance: many
d_gene: NA
v_gene: TRBV24-1
j_gene: TRBJ2-5
CDR3nt: TGTGCCACGGGGTGGGGAGAGACCCAGTACTTC
CDR3aa: CATGWGETQYF

abundance: many
d_gene: TRBD2
v_gene: TRBV5-4
j_gene: TRBJ2-1
CDR3nt: TGTGCCAGCAGCTTGGGGACTAGCGGGTTCTCCTACAATGAGCAGTTCTTC
CDR3aa: CASSLGTSGFSYNEQFF

abundance: NA
d_gene: TRBD1
v_gene: TRBV7-6
j_gene: TRBJ2-5
CDR3nt: TGTGCCAGCAGCTTAGAACAGGGGGCGTTTGAGACCCAGTACTTC
CDR3aa: CASSLEQGAFETQYF

abundance: NA
d_gene: NA
v_gene: TRBV11-2
j_gene: TRBJ2-3
CDR3nt: TGTGCCAGCAGCTCCTCTGGCGGGTGGAGTTTTTCGCAGTATTTT
CDR3aa: CASSSSGGWSFSQYF

abundance: many
d_gene: TRBD2
v_gene: TRBV5-5
j_gene: TRBJ2-1
CDR3nt: TGTGCCAGCAGCTTTTCGGGGGGGAGTCGGACAGCTGGGGAGCAGTTCTTC
CDR3aa: CASSFSGGSRTAGEQFF

abundance: many
d_gene: NA
v_gene: TRBV6-1
j_gene: TRBJ2-7
CDR3nt: TGTGCCAGCACCCAGCCCGGGACGCGGGAGCAGTACTTC
CDR3aa: CASTQPGTREQYF

abundance: many
d_gene: TRBD1
v_gene: TRBV20-1
j_gene: TRBJ2-7
CDR3nt: TGCAGTGCTAAGACAGGGGGTGGTGAGCAGTACTTC
CDR3aa: CSAKTGGGEQYF

abundance: many
d_gene: NA
v_gene: TRBV6-5
j_gene: TRBJ1-1
CDR3nt: TGTGCCAGCAGTTACGGGGGCCTGGACACTGAAGCTTTCTTT
CDR3aa: CASSYGGLDTEAFF

abundance: many
d_gene: NA
v_gene: TRBV27
j_gene: TRBJ1-1
CDR3nt: TGTGCCAGCAGTTTATGGGGACACGCGAACACTGAAGCTTTCTTT
CDR3aa: CASSLWGHANTEAFF

abundance: few
d_gene: NA
v_gene: TRBV6-1
j_gene: TRBJ1-1
CDR3nt: TGTGCCAGCAAGGAGGGCAAGAACACTGAAGCTTTCTTT
CDR3aa: CASKEGKNTEAFF

abundance: many
d_gene: TRBD1
v_gene: TRBV10-3
j_gene: TRBJ1-2
CDR3nt: TGTGCCATCAGCGCGGACAGGGGGGACTATGGCTACACCTTC
CDR3aa: CAISADRGDYGYTF

abundance: many
d_gene: NA
v_gene: TRBV29-1
j_gene: TRBJ2-1
CDR3nt: TGCAGCGTCGCCGGAACTAGCTCGGATGAGCAGTTCTTC
CDR3aa: CSVAGTSSDEQFF

abundance: many
d_gene: NA
v_gene: TRBV28
j_gene: TRBJ1-5
CDR3nt: TGTGCCAGCAGAGGACAGAATCAGCCCCAGCATTTT
CDR3aa: CASRGQNQPQHF

abundance: NA
d_gene: TRBD2
v_gene: TRBV11-2
j_gene: TRBJ2-5
CDR3nt: TGTGCCAGCAGCACCATTGATAGTAGCGGGAGGGCCGCGAGGTCCCAAGAGACCCAGTACTTC
CDR3aa: CASSTIDSSGRAARSQETQYF

abundance: few
d_gene: NA
v_gene: TRBV28
j_gene: TRBJ2-2
CDR3nt: TGTGCCAGCAGTTCCGGCGTGAGTTTAACCGGGGAGCTGTTTTTT
CDR3aa: CASSSGVSLTGELFF

abundance: NA
d_gene: NA
v_gene: TRBV5-1
j_gene: TRBJ1-3
CDR3nt: TGCGCCAGCAGCTTGATAGCCGGGGGGGCGTCTGGAAACACCATATATTTT
CDR3aa: CASSLIAGGASGNTIYF

abundance: NA
d_gene: TRBD1
v_gene: TRBV24-1
j_gene: TRBJ2-2
CDR3nt: TGTGCCACCGAGGGACAGAACAACGTGGAGCTGTTTTTT
CDR3aa: CATEGQNNVELFF

abundance: many
d_gene: TRBD2
v_gene: TRBV12-3/TRBV12-4
j_gene: TRBJ2-7
CDR3nt: TGTGCCAGCAGCACCCCGGGGGGAGAGCAGTACTTC
CDR3aa: CASSTPGGEQYF

abundance: many
d_gene: NA
v_gene: TRBV11-3
j_gene: TRBJ1-1
CDR3nt: TGTGCCAGCAGCTTAGTAAGGGCTGAAGCTTTCTTT
CDR3aa: CASSLVRAEAFF